This TCR beta chain was retrieved from a study of T-cell reconstitution after alpha-beta-depleted transplantation in children. Study-wide findings and caveats: The high TCRbeta diversity at day 60 in some patients came from surviving recipient T cells and thymic progenitors. A year had passed since transplant, and T-cell counts and diversity by then came mostly from newly produced T cells.

The J segment lost 3 bases and the V segment lost 0 bases, leaving 6 bases of the junction unmatched. The CDR3 sequence is 16 residues long. The germline gives CDR1 LNHNV, CDR2 YYDKDF (reference sequence). Unique molecular identifiers featured in how the TCRbeta library was prepared. Each CDR3 protein gets one entry after TCRdb re-called the PCR reads with MiXCR. The data hold 450,000 to 550,000 distinct CDR3 sequences, with roughly an eighth observed a single time. In the case of this clonotype: Its target is unknown.

The J gene is TRBJ2-5, the V gene TRBV15; 8 bases are shared with TRBD1. The specimen comprised PBMCs, mostly from graft donor cells, sampled 180 days after TCRalphabeta/CD19-depleted stem cell transplant. The source of this sequence is a female patient younger than 10 who had a stem cell transplant for aplastic anemia, so the T cells may come from the graft donor. The CDR3 sequence: CATSRDPGQAEETQYF. The CDR3 coding sequence is TGTGCCACCAGCAGAGATCCGGGACAGGCCGAAGAGACCCAGTACTTC.